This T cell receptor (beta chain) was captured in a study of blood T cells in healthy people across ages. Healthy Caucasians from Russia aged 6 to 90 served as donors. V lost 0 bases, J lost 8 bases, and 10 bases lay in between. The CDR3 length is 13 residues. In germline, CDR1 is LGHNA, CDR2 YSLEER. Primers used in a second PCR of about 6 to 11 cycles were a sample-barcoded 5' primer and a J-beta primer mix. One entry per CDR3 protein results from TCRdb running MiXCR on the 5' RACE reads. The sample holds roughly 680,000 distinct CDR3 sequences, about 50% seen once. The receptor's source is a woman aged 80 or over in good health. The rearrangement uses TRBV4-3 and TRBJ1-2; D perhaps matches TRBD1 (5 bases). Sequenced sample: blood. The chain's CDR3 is CASSQDLGEGYTF. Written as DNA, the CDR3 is TGCGCCAGCAGCCAAGATCTAGGGGAAGGCTACACCTTC.